This T cell receptor beta chain was captured in a study of cytomegalovirus exposure and HLA in healthy donors. The germline gives CDR1 MNHEY, CDR2 SVGAGI. The CDR3 has 15 residues. PCR was performed using 60 Vbeta and 13 Jbeta primers. Data came from immunoSEQ multiplex PCR; TCRdb stores just in-frame clones and leaves some out. The table has 150,000 to 200,000 clones, 70% to 80% seen once; the top ten hold about 1%. The sample was PBMCs. The TCR comes from a woman aged 40 to 50 in good health and CMV-seronegative. The chain recombines TRBV6-5 with TRBJ2-5, with 12 bases aligning to TRBD1. The J call may be wrong; the DNA end is better matched by TRBJ2-7. CDR3 nucleotide sequence: TGTGCCAGCAGTTTCGGGACAGGGGGCTTCTACGAGCAGTACTTC. Protein: CASSFGTGGFYEQYF.